The rows below give T cell receptor beta chains drawn from one sample of a study of blood T cells in healthy people across ages. TCRdb analysed the 5' RACE reads with MiXCR anew, one entry per CDR3 protein. This repertoire shows about a million distinct CDR3 sequences, around 54% found once; its top ten account for 20% to 25%. What was sequenced was blood. Every receptor here comes from an older woman in good health. Both conserved end residues are part of each CDR3. The order of the fields is D gene, clone size, V gene, J gene, CDR3 protein, CDR3 DNA. A D gene is named only where the DNA matches it firmly. Some rows mark clone size as missing; the rest say once, few, many or name a class of expanded clone.

NA	NA	TRBV27	TRBJ2-7	CASSWGRTSLDEQYF	TGTGCCAGCAGTTGGGGCCGTACATCGCTCGACGAGCAGTACTTC
NA	many	TRBV5-1	TRBJ2-1	CASQLGGDWDEQFF	TGCGCCAGCCAACTCGGAGGGGACTGGGATGAGCAGTTCTTC
TRBD1	NA	TRBV20-1	TRBJ2-1	CSARDRDRAYNERFF	TGCAGTGCTAGAGATCGGGACAGGGCCTACAATGAGCGGTTCTTC
TRBD1	few	TRBV12-3/TRBV12-4	TRBJ2-5	CASSGTGKETQYF	TGTGCCAGCAGCGGGACAGGGAAAGAGACCCAGTACTTC
TRBD1	once	TRBV10-3	TRBJ2-5	CAIGKGQQETQYF	TGTGCCATAGGAAAGGGACAGCAAGAGACCCAGTACTTC
TRBD2	NA	TRBV6-5	TRBJ2-5	CASSPGLGEPRTQYF	TGTGCCAGCAGTCCGGGACTAGGCGAACCTCGGACCCAGTACTTC
NA	few	TRBV7-2	TRBJ2-6	CASSRLPGPSVSGANVLTF	TGTGCCAGCAGCCGTTTACCGGGACCCTCGGTCTCTGGGGCCAACGTCCTGACTTTC
TRBD2	NA	TRBV7-2	TRBJ2-1	CASTPGLGTYNEQFF	TGTGCCAGCACCCCGGGACTAGGGACCTACAATGAGCAGTTCTTC
TRBD2	NA	TRBV20-1	TRBJ2-7	CSARGGLATSYEQYF	TGCAGTGCTAGAGGTGGACTAGCGACCTCCTACGAGCAGTACTTC
NA	NA	TRBV12-3/TRBV12-4	TRBJ1-6	CASSSQGYSPLHF	TGTGCCAGCAGTTCTCAGGGGTATTCACCCCTCCACTTT
NA	NA	TRBV20-1	TRBJ2-4	CSARDPIQGLKNIQYF	TGCAGTGCTAGAGATCCCATCCAGGGCCTTAAAAACATTCAGTACTTC
NA	NA	TRBV4-3	TRBJ2-1	CASSQDYTSGNPRFF	TGCGCCAGCAGCCAAGATTACACCTCAGGTAACCCCCGGTTCTTC
NA	NA	TRBV12-3/TRBV12-4	TRBJ1-2	CASSLVGLANHGYTF	TGTGCCAGCAGTTTAGTGGGTCTAGCTAACCATGGCTACACCTTC
NA	once	TRBV18	TRBJ2-4	CASSRLQGENIQYF	TGTGCCAGCTCACGCTTACAGGGAGAAAACATTCAGTACTTC
TRBD2	NA	TRBV20-1	TRBJ2-7	CSARDPLAGVGQYF	TGCAGTGCTAGAGATCCCCTAGCGGGAGTTGGGCAGTACTTC
NA	NA	TRBV12-3/TRBV12-4	TRBJ2-3	CASSFAVPDTQYF	TGTGCCAGCAGTTTTGCCGTTCCAGATACGCAGTATTTT
TRBD2	NA	TRBV20-1	TRBJ2-7	CSARDGGRLTYEQYF	TGCAGTGCTAGAGATGGCGGGAGGTTAACCTACGAGCAGTACTTC
TRBD2	NA	TRBV7-9	TRBJ2-3	CASSPSLAGADTQYF	TGTGCCAGCAGCCCCTCACTAGCGGGAGCAGATACGCAGTATTTT
TRBD2	NA	TRBV20-1	TRBJ2-4	CSARGPGGRIQYF	TGCAGTGCAAGGGGTCCGGGAGGGCGCATTCAGTACTTC
NA	NA	TRBV11-2	TRBJ2-1	CASSLDPSIRYNEQFF	TGTGCCAGCAGCTTAGATCCTTCAATCCGCTACAATGAGCAGTTCTTC
TRBD1	many	TRBV18	TRBJ2-3	CASSPGQLTDTQYF	TGTGCCAGCTCTCCGGGACAGCTAACAGATACGCAGTATTTT
TRBD2	NA	TRBV9	TRBJ2-7	CASSNGGGIVHEQYF	TGTGCCAGCAGCAACGGCGGGGGAATTGTCCACGAGCAGTACTTC
NA	few	TRBV29-1	TRBJ2-1	CSAETTDSSSYNEQFF	TGCAGCGCTGAGACTACTGATAGTTCCTCCTACAATGAGCAGTTCTTC
NA	NA	TRBV5-6	TRBJ2-5	CASSFNQEQYF	TGTGCCAGCAGCTTTAATCAGGAGCAGTACTTC
NA	few	TRBV24-1	TRBJ2-1	CATQALQGAGSYNEQFF	TGTGCCACCCAGGCGCTACAGGGCGCCGGCTCCTACAATGAGCAGTTCTTC
TRBD1	few	TRBV7-9	TRBJ2-7	CASSSSGTGGSAHSYEQYF	TGTGCCAGCAGCTCTTCCGGGACAGGGGGTAGCGCCCACTCCTACGAGCAGTACTTC
TRBD1	NA	TRBV6-1	TRBJ1-6	CASSPNRQGSSYNSPLHF	TGTGCCAGCAGCCCAAACCGACAGGGAAGCTCCTATAATTCACCCCTCCACTTT
TRBD1	few	TRBV6-5	TRBJ1-6	CASSHGDRVLSPLHF	TGTGCCAGCAGCCACGGGGACAGGGTATTGTCACCCCTCCACTTT
NA	NA	TRBV6-2/TRBV6-3	TRBJ2-7	CASSDSNSDYEQYF	TGTGCCAGCAGTGACTCGAACTCGGACTACGAGCAGTACTTC
TRBD1	many	TRBV10-3	TRBJ2-7	CASSSPGQGYEQYF	TGTGCCTCCAGTTCACCGGGACAGGGCTACGAGCAGTACTTC
NA	once	TRBV7-9	TRBJ1-5	CASSPDGYNQPQHF	TGTGCCAGCAGCCCGGACGGCTACAATCAGCCCCAGCATTTT
NA	NA	TRBV20-1	TRBJ2-7	CSASSGGSYEQYF	TGCAGTGCTAGTTCCGGGGGCTCCTACGAGCAGTACTTC
NA	many	TRBV7-9	TRBJ2-1	CASSWGDGRDNEQFF	TGTGCCAGCTCGTGGGGGGATGGTCGGGACAATGAGCAGTTCTTC
NA	NA	TRBV29-1	TRBJ2-1	CSAGGHSYNEQFF	TGCAGCGCCGGGGGACACTCATACAATGAGCAGTTCTTC
NA	few	TRBV5-1	TRBJ2-3	CASSFGLKGDTQYF	TGCGCCAGCAGCTTTGGCTTAAAGGGGGATACGCAGTATTTT
TRBD2	few	TRBV20-1	TRBJ2-1	CSARGLAGGNNEQFF	TGCAGTGCTAGGGGACTAGCGGGAGGAAACAATGAGCAGTTCTTC
NA	NA	TRBV30	TRBJ1-6	CAWKAGGVGPLHF	TGTGCCTGGAAGGCCGGGGGAGTGGGACCCCTCCACTTT
TRBD2	NA	TRBV4-1	TRBJ2-1	CASSQEPGLAGGPQWEQFF	TGCGCCAGCAGCCAAGAACCGGGACTAGCGGGGGGGCCGCAATGGGAGCAGTTCTTC
TRBD2	few	TRBV29-1	TRBJ2-7	CSVVKRAGYEQYF	TGCAGCGTTGTAAAACGAGCGGGATACGAGCAGTACTTC
NA	NA	TRBV4-1	TRBJ2-7	CASSQGQFSYNEQYF	TGCGCCAGCAGCCAAGGACAGTTTTCCTACAATGAGCAGTACTTC
NA	once	TRBV28	TRBJ1-5	CASSNIQGHQPQHF	TGTGCCAGCAGTAATATTCAGGGGCATCAGCCCCAGCATTTT
NA	NA	TRBV6-2/TRBV6-3	TRBJ1-1	CASSYSRAAEAFF	TGTGCCAGCAGTTACAGTCGGGCGGCTGAAGCTTTCTTT